This TCR beta chain is from a study of blood T cell repertoires in COVID-19 (TCRdb year 2020). With regard to the full study: Samples from collaborators originated in the United States, Italy and Spain and spanned both the acute and convalescent phases of COVID-19. The prospective study material was composed of cDNA or gDNA derived from T cells, B-cell-depleted T cells, or PBMCs. The dataset comprised deeply sampled blood TCRbeta repertoires from subjects exposed to, actively infected with, or recovered from COVID-19. The repertoires were made available in a free public database intended to serve as a resource for research on the immune response to SARS-CoV-2. The samples were drawn from two sources: the first 160 participants of the ongoing ImmuneRACE study, and over 950 subjects contributed by 6 global collaborators. Sample metadata almost always included a de-identified subject ID, COVID-19 status, age in years and sex. HLA class I and class II types, where available, came from metadata supplied by the sample provider rather than from assay-based typing. Broad study findings and their caveats: Clinical and demographic metadata were provided uncurated, with the amount varying by source and participant.

Whole blood was collected in K2EDTA tubes by collaborating institutions according to the institutions' own protocols. Collaborator samples were shipped for TCRbeta analysis as frozen whole blood, isolated PBMCs, or DNA extracted from either sample type. The immunoSEQ Assay, a bias-controlled multiplex PCR, was used to amplify TCRbeta CDR3 regions from genomic DNA. The study's own analysis went as follows. Within the assay, amplification of reference gene primers was used to estimate how many nucleated cells each sample contained. To quantify the absolute abundance of each unique TCRbeta CDR3 rearrangement, sequence reads were collapsed and filtered. For each sample, productive Simpson clonality was calculated by taking the square root of Simpson's diversity index across productive rearrangements. This is the immuneACCESS table as TCRdb keeps it, with only in-frame sequences that have V and J called. A part of the clones is gone; compared with another copy, unresolved V genes explain less than half, and the rest is unexplained. V and J calls and clone size are given by that table; D and trimming were obtained from the DNA. The sample contains a few hundred thousand clones, 86% of them found a single time. The ten largest clones take up 3.5% to 4% of the sample.

Note on this clone: Its target antigen remains unknown. Nothing much larger sits one base from this clone, and base qualities are not available.

The CDR3 runs 12 residues from the cysteine to the phenylalanine. Only the CDR3 DNA is retained, 36 bases long and in frame from the first base. Trimming at the junction amounts to 0 bases on V and 7 bases on J, and the germline ends lie 4 bases apart. Based on the germline V gene (reference sequence), the CDR1 and CDR2 sequences are LNHNV and YYDKDF. The source is a young man with active or convalescent COVID-19. The chain was built from TRBV15 and TRBJ1-5, with no confident D gene call. The sample comprised peripheral blood. The CDR3 protein: CATSRDLQPQHF. The nucleotide sequence reads TGTGCCACCAGCAGAGATTTACAGCCCCAGCATTTT.